This TCR beta chain comes out of a study of identical twins. TCRdb reprocessed the 5' RACE reads via MiXCR and lists one record per CDR3 protein. The sample records under 800,000 distinct CDR3 sequences, about 20% being singletons. Trimming cost V 8 bases and J 6 bases, with 20 bases left between them. Germline CDR1 and CDR2: ENHRY and SYGVKD. The CDR3 is made up of 15 amino acids. The same data also contributed to another study, on T cells expressing NK-cell markers. That work states: As a fraction of CD8+ T cells, dominant NKG2C+ clonotypes reached roughly 1.0-8% in roughly 6 donors.

V and J are TRBV10-3 and TRBJ2-1; weak D call: TRBD2 (7 bases). The source material was PBMCs. This receptor was obtained from a woman younger than 30 in good health. CDR3 DNA sequence: TGTGCCATCGCGTCCCCCCGGGGGGCGGGCAATGAGCAGTTCTTC. Its protein is CAIASPRGAGNEQFF.